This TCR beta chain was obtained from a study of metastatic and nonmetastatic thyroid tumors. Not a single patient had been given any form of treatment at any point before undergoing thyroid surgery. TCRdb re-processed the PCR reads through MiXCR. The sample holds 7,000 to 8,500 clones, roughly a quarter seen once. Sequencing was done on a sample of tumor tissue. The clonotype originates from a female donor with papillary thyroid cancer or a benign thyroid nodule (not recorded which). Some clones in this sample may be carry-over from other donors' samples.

The CDR3 DNA follows: TGCAGTGCTAGAGAGAGGACTAGCGGGGGGGAGCAGTACTTC. It yields the protein CSARERTSGGEQYF. The chain carries TRBV20-1 and TRBJ2-7; 14 nucleotides match TRBD2. Germline CDR1 reads DFQATT; CDR2 reads SNEGSKA (reference sequence). This CDR3 is built from 14 residues. J was trimmed by 7 bases and V by 0 bases; bases with no gene match: 2.